These 16 T cell receptor beta chains share one sample of origin, sequenced in a study of blood T cell repertoires in COVID-19. Sequenced by immunoSEQ multiplex PCR; TCRdb stores in-frame clones only, minus some. The repertoire holds approximately 150,000 clones, roughly 87% seen once, with approximately 0.98% in the top ten. The sequenced material came from peripheral blood. All receptors derive from a woman aged 45-60 years with acute or convalescent COVID-19.

This clone occurred a few times. The rearrangement joins TRBV7-9 to TRBJ1-1; D gene uncertain. The CDR3 has 17 residues. Trimming removed 5 bases at V and 3 bases at J, with 22 bases between. The germline V gene encodes CDR1 SEHNR and CDR2 FQNEAQ (reference sequence). CDR3 protein: CASSPPMIRDPDTEAFF. CDR3 DNA: TGTGCCAGCAGCCCACCCATGATCCGGGATCCGGACACTGAAGCTTTCTTT.

The chain links TRBV29-1 to TRBJ1-1; D is possibly TRBD1 (5 bases). Germline V gives CDR1 SQVTM, CDR2 ANQGSEA. V was clipped by 7 bases and J by 0 bases, with 9 bases between them. The CDR3 length is 12 residues. CDR3 residues: CSAGGVNTEAFF. The DNA for the CDR3 is TGCAGCGCAGGAGGGGTGAACACTGAAGCTTTCTTT.

This clone was found a few times. The chain joins TRBV5-1 to TRBJ1-1; D gene unclear. V gave up 0 bases and J gave up 3 bases, with 6 bases separating them. The CDR3 consists of 13 residues. Per the germline V gene, CDR1 is SGHRS and CDR2 is YFSETQ. The chain's CDR3 is CASSLAVDTEAFF. The CDR3 DNA is TGCGCCAGCAGCTTGGCAGTGGACACTGAAGCTTTCTTT.

The chain carries TRBV5-6 and TRBJ1-3; D is undetermined. Trimming stripped 4 bases from V and 2 bases from J, with 16 bases between. Germline V gene lookup returns CDR1 SGHDT and CDR2 YYEEEE. The length of the CDR3 is 16 residues. CDR3 DNA: TGTGCCAGCAGCAGAGTCGACACGGCCACTGGAAACACCATATATTTT. It encodes CASSRVDTATGNTIYF.

The J gene is TRBJ1-2, the V gene TRBV29-1, with TRBD1 as a possible D gene (6 bases). The germline V and J ends were trimmed by 3 bases and 6 bases, with 17 bases remaining between them. This CDR3 region has 14 residues. Germline V gives CDR1 SQVTM, CDR2 ANQGSEA. CDR3 loop: CSVDIQGILHGYTF. DNA of the CDR3: TGCAGCGTTGATATACAGGGAATCCTCCATGGCTACACCTTC. The entire variable domain, with the rest obtained from reference TRBV29-1 and TRBJ1-2, is as follows: SAVISQKPSRDICQRGTSLTIQCQVDSQVTMMFWYRQQPGQSLTLIATANQGSEATYESGFVIDKFPISRPNLTFSTLTVSNMSPEDSSIYLCSVDIQGILHGYTFGSGTRLTVV.

This clone was seen once. The J gene is TRBJ2-5, the V gene TRBV5-6; perhaps TRBD2 as D (5 bases). V lost 4 bases to trimming and J lost 4 bases, with 14 bases between them. Germline CDR1 SGHDT, CDR2 YYEEEE. CDR3 length: 14 amino acids. CDR3 DNA sequence: TGTGCCAGCAGCCCGAGGGATTTGAGAGAGACCCAGTACTTC. This translates into CASSPRDLRETQYF.

The genes are TRBV7-2 and TRBJ2-7; 8 nucleotides agree with TRBD2. The CDR3 loop spans 16 amino acids. Germline CDR1 and CDR2: SGHTA and FQGNSA. V lost 0 bases to trimming and J lost 2 bases; unmatched junction nucleotides: 6. CDR3 DNA sequence: TGTGCCAGCAGCTTAGCGGCTAGCGGGTTGACCTACGAGCAGTACTTC. Translating gives CASSLAASGLTYEQYF.

This chain uses TRBV2 with TRBJ2-3; 12 bases fit TRBD2. CDR1 is SNHLY and CDR2 is FYNNEI in the germline V gene. With V trimmed by 0 bases and J by 6 bases, 7 bases remained unmatched. The CDR3 has 17 amino acids. The chain's CDR3 is CASSEAVLAGGTDTQYF. CDR3 DNA sequence: TGTGCCAGCAGTGAAGCGGTCCTAGCGGGAGGGACGGATACGCAGTATTTT.

J is TRBJ2-2 and V is TRBV11-3; D unclear. Trimming removed 5 bases at V and 2 bases at J, with 12 bases between. The germline V gene has CDR1 SGHNT and CDR2 YENEEA. The CDR3 runs 15 residues. CDR3 protein: CASSHHAGNTGELFF. The CDR3 DNA sequence: TGTGCCAGCAGCCATCATGCCGGTAACACCGGGGAGCTGTTTTTT.

The V gene is TRBV4-2, the J gene TRBJ2-5; 12 bases match TRBD1. Unmatched junction bases numbered 10, after V lost 0 bases and J lost 5 bases. In germline, CDR1 is LGHNA, CDR2 YNFKEQ. The CDR3 length is 18 residues. The CDR3 loop is CASSQDLAGQGAWETQYF. CDR3 coding DNA: TGTGCCAGCAGCCAAGATCTTGCGGGACAGGGGGCCTGGGAGACCCAGTACTTC.

This clone was observed a handful of times. The same CDR3 can be traced to other DNA sequences in this sample. The chain employs TRBV19 and TRBJ1-1; D is unresolved. The CDR3 sequence is 12 residues long. V gave up 3 bases and J gave up 4 bases, with 6 bases separating them. CDR1 LNHDA and CDR2 SQIVND come from the germline V gene (reference sequence). CDR3 sequence: CASSIGSTEAFF. CDR3 nucleotide sequence: TGTGCCAGTAGTATTGGGAGCACTGAAGCTTTCTTT.

The V and J genes are TRBV7-3 and TRBJ2-3, with 7 bases identical to TRBD2. Per germline, CDR1 SGHTA and CDR2 FQGTGA. Losses at the gene ends were 5 bases for V and 0 bases for J; bases not matched to a gene: 11. CDR3 length equals 17 residues. DNA of the CDR3: TGTGCCAGCAGCCCCAAGGGTTTAGCGGGCAGCACAGATACGCAGTATTTT. Its protein product is CASSPKGLAGSTDTQYF.

The chain has TRBV30 and TRBJ2-5; D is possibly TRBD2 (5 bases). Trimming took 3 bases from V and 0 from J, leaving 5 bases between them. CDR3 length: 12 residues. Germline V lookup: CDR1 GTSNPN, CDR2 SVGIG (reference sequence). The chain's CDR3 is CAWSGNQETQYF. The CDR3 bases are TGTGCCTGGAGCGGGAACCAAGAGACCCAGTACTTC.

V and J are TRBV5-4 and TRBJ2-7, with 12 bases identical to TRBD2. The CDR3 consists of 20 residues. V was clipped by 0 bases and J by 4 bases; unmatched bases: 17. The germline CDR1 and CDR2 sequences are SGHNT and YYREEE (reference sequence). CDR3 region: CASSLAHTSGRTGGAYEQYF. Here the CDR3 DNA reads TGTGCCAGCAGCTTGGCGCACACTAGCGGGAGGACTGGGGGGGCTTACGAGCAGTACTTC.

This sequence joins TRBV6-5 and TRBJ1-2, with TRBD1 as a possible D gene (5 bases). Trimming took 5 bases from V and 7 from J, leaving 17 bases between them. Germline lookup yields CDR1 MNHEY and CDR2 SVGAGI. The CDR3 length is 14 residues. CDR3: CASSTSGGEAGYTF. The CDR3 DNA reads TGTGCCAGCAGTACATCGGGGGGGGAGGCTGGCTACACCTTC.

This clone has a single count. The rearrangement uses TRBV18 and TRBJ2-2; maybe TRBD2 (6 bases). The CDR3 is made up of 14 amino acids. V was trimmed by 8 bases and J by 5 bases, leaving 15 bases between them. Germline CDR1 reads KGHSH; CDR2 reads LQKENI. CDR3 sequence (DNA): TGTGCCAGCGCGGGACTCCATGGGACCGGGGAGCTGTTTTTT. This gives the protein CASAGLHGTGELFF.